This is a list of T cell receptor beta chains from one sample in a study of a mutant IDH1 vaccine in newly diagnosed glioma. Sequencing was performed with immunoSEQ multiplex PCR; in TCRdb, only in-frame clones are kept and a portion is missing. The sample contains some 70,000 clones, 84% of which appear only once. Antigens for these TCRs are unknown. Sample: PBMCs, taken from a glioma patient whose treatment included an IDH1 peptide vaccine. Receptor source: a man younger than 35 with glioma. Each CDR3 is given with its conserved first and last residue. A D gene is named only where the DNA matches it firmly. Size is omitted from some rows. Given values are once, few, many or a class for expanded clones.

size: NA
D: TRBD1
V: TRBV19
J: TRBJ2-3
CDR3: CASSFYRGRWDTQYF
DNA: TGTGCCAGTAGTTTCTACAGGGGGCGCTGGGATACGCAGTATTTT

size: NA
D: NA
V: TRBV14
J: TRBJ1-1
CDR3: CASSRFGGLNTEAFF
DNA: TGTGCCAGCAGCCGCTTCGGGGGCCTGAACACTGAAGCTTTCTTT

size: NA
D: NA
V: TRBV29-1
J: TRBJ1-3
CDR3: CSVRGEGGNTIYF
DNA: TGCAGCGTCAGGGGTGAGGGGGGAAACACCATATATTTT

size: NA
D: TRBD1
V: TRBV9
J: TRBJ1-2
CDR3: CASSADRGPGYTF
DNA: TGTGCCAGCAGCGCGGACAGGGGGCCGGGCTACACCTTC

size: once
D: TRBD2
V: TRBV7-2
J: TRBJ2-5
CDR3: CASSLTSGSLIRPEYF
DNA: TGTGCCAGCAGCTTGACTAGCGGGAGTTTGATTCGCCCGGAGTACTTC

size: NA
D: TRBD1
V: TRBV18
J: TRBJ1-6
CDR3: CASSQYGQGANYNSPLHF
DNA: TGTGCCAGCTCCCAGTATGGACAGGGGGCGAACTATAATTCACCCCTCCACTTT

size: NA
D: TRBD1
V: TRBV7-8
J: TRBJ1-3
CDR3: CASSEKTGPFSGNTIYF
DNA: TGTGCCAGCAGCGAAAAGACAGGGCCGTTCTCTGGAAACACCATATATTTT

size: NA
D: NA
V: TRBV5-5
J: TRBJ1-2
CDR3: CASSYEVDIYYGYTF
DNA: TGTGCCAGCAGCTATGAGGTCGACATATACTATGGCTACACCTTC

size: NA
D: TRBD1
V: TRBV7-9
J: TRBJ1-4
CDR3: CASSRQGQGNNEKLFF
DNA: TGTGCCAGCAGCCGACAGGGACAGGGAAATAATGAAAAACTGTTTTTT

size: NA
D: NA
V: TRBV6-1
J: TRBJ2-2
CDR3: CASSEVGYGELFF
DNA: TGTGCCAGCAGTGAAGTGGGGTACGGGGAGCTGTTTTTT

size: once
D: NA
V: TRBV7-9
J: TRBJ2-7
CDR3: CASSSLRGSPSSYEQYF
DNA: TGTGCCAGCAGCTCCCTTAGGGGCAGTCCCTCCTCCTACGAGCAGTACTTC

size: NA
D: TRBD1
V: TRBV5-1
J: TRBJ1-1
CDR3: CASSQGQALDTEAFF
DNA: TGCGCCAGCAGCCAGGGACAGGCCTTGGACACTGAAGCTTTCTTT

size: NA
D: NA
V: TRBV6-5
J: TRBJ1-2
CDR3: CASSYSQGPYGYTF
DNA: TGTGCCAGCAGTTACTCCCAGGGACCCTATGGCTACACCTTC

size: NA
D: NA
V: TRBV6-1
J: TRBJ1-3
CDR3: CASRGLASGNTIYF
DNA: TGTGCCAGCAGGGGACTGGCCTCTGGAAACACCATATATTTT

size: NA
D: NA
V: TRBV4-2
J: TRBJ2-5
CDR3: CASSQELGRETQYF
DNA: TGTGCCAGCAGCCAAGAGCTCGGGCGGGAGACCCAGTACTTC

size: NA
D: TRBD2
V: TRBV5-6
J: TRBJ2-2
CDR3: CASSLWRVRGDTGELFF
DNA: TGTGCCAGCAGCTTATGGAGGGTGCGGGGGGACACCGGGGAGCTGTTTTTT

size: NA
D: TRBD2
V: TRBV18
J: TRBJ2-3
CDR3: CASSPIGRTDTQYF
DNA: TGTGCCAGCTCACCAATCGGGAGGACAGATACGCAGTATTTT

size: NA
D: TRBD1
V: TRBV5-1
J: TRBJ2-7
CDR3: CASSTDRAFYEQYF
DNA: TGCGCCAGCAGCACCGACAGGGCCTTTTACGAGCAGTACTTC

size: NA
D: NA
V: TRBV30
J: TRBJ2-1
CDR3: CAWNRLGGSNEQFF
DNA: TGTGCCTGGAATCGGTTAGGAGGTAGTAATGAGCAGTTCTTC

size: NA
D: NA
V: TRBV10-1
J: TRBJ1-1
CDR3: CATPAEEEAFF
DNA: TGCGCCACCCCCGCCGAAGAGGAAGCTTTCTTT

size: NA
D: TRBD2
V: TRBV7-2
J: TRBJ2-7
CDR3: CASSLVTSGSWEQYF
DNA: TGTGCCAGCAGCTTAGTTACTAGCGGGTCCTGGGAGCAGTACTTC

size: once
D: NA
V: TRBV27
J: TRBJ2-1
CDR3: CASGGWRDPSEQFF
DNA: TGTGCCAGCGGGGGTTGGCGGGACCCTAGTGAGCAGTTCTTC

size: NA
D: NA
V: TRBV27
J: TRBJ1-5
CDR3: CASSFWGNQPQHF
DNA: TGTGCCAGCAGTTTTTGGGGCAATCAGCCCCAGCATTTT

size: NA
D: TRBD2
V: TRBV13
J: TRBJ2-3
CDR3: CATTRGGPVDTQYF
DNA: TGTGCCACCACCCGGGGGGGGCCGGTAGATACGCAGTATTTT

size: NA
D: NA
V: TRBV6-5
J: TRBJ2-2
CDR3: CVSVRESTGELFF
DNA: TGTGTCTCGGTCCGGGAGTCCACCGGGGAGCTGTTTTTT

size: few
D: TRBD2
V: TRBV6-5
J: TRBJ2-7
CDR3: CASSYSGGSYEQYF
DNA: TGTGCCAGCAGTTACAGCGGGGGCTCCTACGAGCAGTACTTC

size: once
D: NA
V: TRBV5-4
J: TRBJ1-2
CDR3: CASSHYPLGDPNYGYTF
DNA: TGTGCCAGCAGCCACTACCCTTTGGGGGATCCTAACTATGGCTACACCTTC

size: NA
D: NA
V: TRBV6-5
J: TRBJ2-7
CDR3: CASSYDHPGTQQYF
DNA: TGTGCCAGCAGTTACGACCACCCCGGGACCCAGCAGTACTTC

size: few
D: NA
V: TRBV18
J: TRBJ2-5
CDR3: CASSSRLGSETQYF
DNA: TGTGCCAGCTCATCAAGACTGGGTTCAGAGACCCAGTACTTC

size: NA
D: TRBD2
V: TRBV7-9
J: TRBJ2-1
CDR3: CASSHPQRERGEQFF
DNA: TGTGCCAGCAGCCATCCCCAGCGGGAGAGGGGTGAGCAGTTCTTC

size: NA
D: NA
V: TRBV27
J: TRBJ2-7
CDR3: CASRQLRGPYEQYF
DNA: TGTGCCAGCAGGCAGCTCAGGGGACCCTACGAGCAGTACTTC

size: NA
D: NA
V: TRBV5-1
J: TRBJ2-3
CDR3: CASSLEGSPFGTDTQYF
DNA: TGCGCCAGCAGCTTGGAGGGCAGCCCTTTTGGAACAGATACGCAGTATTTT

size: NA
D: NA
V: TRBV30
J: TRBJ1-2
CDR3: CAWSAGTSYGYTF
DNA: TGTGCCTGGAGTGCCGGGACAAGCTATGGCTACACCTTC

size: NA
D: TRBD2
V: TRBV7-9
J: TRBJ2-5
CDR3: CASSSTSRTSSQETQYF
DNA: TGTGCCAGCAGCTCCACATCGAGGACTAGTTCTCAAGAGACCCAGTACTTC

size: NA
D: NA
V: TRBV15
J: TRBJ2-3
CDR3: CATSSLAPSTDTQYF
DNA: TGTGCCACCAGCTCCCTAGCGCCCAGCACAGATACGCAGTATTTT

size: NA
D: NA
V: TRBV7-8
J: TRBJ1-2
CDR3: CASSLSGGGYTF
DNA: TGTGCCAGCAGCTTATCCGGGGGTGGCTACACCTTC

size: NA
D: NA
V: TRBV5-6
J: TRBJ1-4
CDR3: CASSLMQGRDEKLFF
DNA: TGTGCCAGCAGCTTGATGCAGGGGAGAGACGAAAAACTGTTTTTT

size: once
D: TRBD1
V: TRBV25-1
J: TRBJ2-7
CDR3: CASSPSTGGVYEQYF
DNA: TGTGCCAGCAGTCCCTCGACAGGGGGAGTCTACGAGCAGTACTTC

size: few
D: NA
V: TRBV9
J: TRBJ1-1
CDR3: CASSVAPGNTEAFF
DNA: TGTGCCAGCAGCGTAGCTCCCGGGAACACTGAAGCTTTCTTT

size: NA
D: NA
V: TRBV6-6
J: TRBJ1-5
CDR3: CASSTPGTNNQPQHF
DNA: TGTGCCAGCAGTACCCCCGGGACTAACAATCAGCCCCAGCATTTT

size: NA
D: TRBD1
V: TRBV7-8
J: TRBJ1-4
CDR3: CASSRLTGPGEKLFF
DNA: TGTGCCAGCAGCAGACTGACAGGGCCGGGTGAAAAACTGTTTTTT

size: NA
D: NA
V: TRBV6-1
J: TRBJ2-7
CDR3: CASSEARVFSRQVEQYF
DNA: TGTGCCAGCAGTGAAGCGAGGGTATTTTCTCGACAGGTCGAGCAGTACTTC

size: NA
D: TRBD1
V: TRBV7-9
J: TRBJ2-7
CDR3: CASSTGAAYEQYF
DNA: TGTGCCAGTTCGACAGGGGCGGCCTACGAGCAGTACTTC

size: once
D: NA
V: TRBV6-5
J: TRBJ1-5
CDR3: CASSYSSGGNQPQHF
DNA: TGTGCCAGCAGTTACTCTTCCGGGGGCAATCAGCCCCAGCATTTT

size: NA
D: NA
V: TRBV29-1
J: TRBJ2-7
CDR3: CSVLQGTYEQYF
DNA: TGCAGCGTTCTACAGGGCACCTACGAGCAGTACTTC

size: few
D: NA
V: TRBV6-7
J: TRBJ1-5
CDR3: CASSYPLRPQHF
DNA: TGTGCCAGCAGTTACCCCCTACGGCCCCAGCATTTT

size: NA
D: NA
V: TRBV2
J: TRBJ2-1
CDR3: CASNQWGTSKFF
DNA: TGTGCCAGCAATCAGTGGGGGACCTCGAAGTTCTTC

size: NA
D: NA
V: TRBV5-4
J: TRBJ2-1
CDR3: CASSPNDNEQFF
DNA: TGTGCCAGCAGCCCGAACGACAATGAGCAGTTCTTC

size: NA
D: NA
V: TRBV7-9
J: TRBJ1-5
CDR3: CASSWGLSYGYQPQHF
DNA: TGTGCCAGCAGCTGGGGACTCTCCTATGGATATCAGCCCCAGCATTTT

size: NA
D: NA
V: TRBV7-9
J: TRBJ1-3
CDR3: CASSFPRASGNTIYF
DNA: TGTGCCAGCAGCTTTCCTCGGGCGTCTGGAAACACCATATATTTT

size: NA
D: TRBD1
V: TRBV7-2
J: TRBJ1-5
CDR3: CASSLKTGGFRNQPQHF
DNA: TGTGCCAGCAGCCTCAAAACAGGGGGCTTTAGAAATCAGCCCCAGCATTTT

size: few
D: NA
V: TRBV4-2
J: TRBJ1-1
CDR3: CASRRQLNTEAFF
DNA: TGTGCCAGCAGGCGGCAATTGAACACTGAAGCTTTCTTT

size: NA
D: TRBD1
V: TRBV5-1
J: TRBJ1-1
CDR3: CASSFSQGATEAFF
DNA: TGCGCCAGCAGCTTCTCGCAGGGGGCGACTGAAGCTTTCTTT

size: NA
D: NA
V: TRBV9
J: TRBJ1-6
CDR3: CASSADLSSYNSPLHF
DNA: TGTGCCAGCAGCGCAGATCTGAGCTCCTATAATTCACCCCTCCACTTT

size: NA
D: NA
V: TRBV2
J: TRBJ1-2
CDR3: CASSEYAESNYGYTF
DNA: TGTGCCAGCAGTGAATATGCGGAGTCAAACTATGGCTACACCTTC

size: NA
D: TRBD2
V: TRBV4-2
J: TRBJ2-2
CDR3: CASSQELVAGGPSGELFF
DNA: TGTGCCAGCAGCCAAGAGCTGGTAGCGGGAGGGCCTTCCGGGGAGCTGTTTTTT

size: few
D: NA
V: TRBV18
J: TRBJ1-2
CDR3: CASSPIQGNYGYTF
DNA: TGTGCCAGCTCGCCGATACAGGGCAACTATGGCTACACCTTC

size: few
D: NA
V: TRBV30
J: TRBJ1-1
CDR3: CAWTFGEGTEAFF
DNA: TGTGCCTGGACCTTCGGGGAAGGAACTGAAGCTTTCTTT

size: NA
D: TRBD2
V: TRBV10-2
J: TRBJ2-2
CDR3: CASSRTSGRNTGELFF
DNA: TGCGCCAGCAGTCGGACTAGCGGGAGAAACACCGGGGAGCTGTTTTTT

size: NA
D: NA
V: TRBV19
J: TRBJ1-1
CDR3: CASSIPGPVGEAFF
DNA: TGTGCCAGTAGTATCCCGGGACCCGTGGGTGAAGCTTTCTTT